A single sample gave rise to the 17 T cell receptor beta chains below, sequenced in a study of cytomegalovirus exposure and HLA in healthy donors. Assay: immunoSEQ multiplex PCR; the TCRdb copy retains only in-frame clones and omits some. The sample shows hundreds of thousands of clones, more than 75% of them seen only once. Sequenced material: PBMCs. Receptors were obtained from a woman aged 18-35 years in good health and CMV-seronegative.

This chain uses TRBV28 with TRBJ2-7; 7 bases match TRBD1. J lost 3 bases, V lost 6 bases, and 5 bases had no gene match. The V gene's germline CDR1 is MDHEN and CDR2 SYDVKM. The CDR3 runs 13 residues. CDR3 loop: CASRLTGLYEQYF. CDR3 in DNA: TGTGCCAGCAGACTGACAGGGCTCTACGAGCAGTACTTC.

The chain combines TRBV6-1 with TRBJ2-5; 8 positions match TRBD1. With 7 bases clipped from V and 5 bases from J, the junction kept 12 bases outside the gene matches. Germline V lookup: CDR1 MNHNS, CDR2 SASEGT. The CDR3 is made up of 15 amino acids. The CDR3 region has the DNA TGTGCCAGCACCGCCCCGGACAGGGTGGAGGAGACCCAGTACTTC. This codes for CASTAPDRVEETQYF.

This rearrangement joins TRBV15 to TRBJ2-5, with D possibly TRBD2 on 6 matching bases. Germline V gene data show CDR1 as LNHNV and CDR2 as YYDKDF (reference sequence). The CDR3 totals 12 residues. The V and J ends lost 7 bases and 2 bases respectively, with 8 bases between them. The CDR3 DNA follows: TGTGCCACCATGGACTATCAAGAGACCCAGTACTTC. This encodes CATMDYQETQYF.

The chain links TRBV6-5 to TRBJ1-2; D gene unclear. From germline, CDR1 is MNHEY and CDR2 SVGAGI. The germline V and J ends were trimmed by 0 bases and 3 bases, with 11 bases remaining between them. This CDR3 is 15 amino acids long. This CDR3 reads CASSYSYGGYYGYTF. Here the CDR3 DNA reads TGTGCCAGCAGTTACTCTTACGGAGGCTACTATGGCTACACCTTC.

V usage is TRBV28 and J usage is TRBJ2-1; TRBD2 aligns across 10 bases. Germline loops: CDR1 MDHEN, CDR2 SYDVKM. This CDR3 comprises 16 residues. With 6 bases clipped from V and 8 bases from J, the junction kept 13 bases outside the gene matches. CDR3 region: CASRNGGLAAPHEQFF. CDR3 bases: TGTGCCAGCAGGAACGGAGGACTAGCGGCCCCCCATGAGCAGTTCTTC.

The rearrangement links TRBV18 to TRBJ2-1; D is uncertain. Germline assignment: CDR1 KGHSH and CDR2 LQKENI. The length of the CDR3 is 13 residues. The V end lost 5 bases, the J end lost 6 bases, and 11 bases lay between the germline ends. The CDR3 protein is CASSSNNGNEQFF. CDR3 sequence (DNA): TGTGCCAGCTCATCAAACAATGGCAATGAGCAGTTCTTC.

The chain combines TRBV10-3 with TRBJ2-2; 10 nucleotides agree with TRBD1. CDR1 is ENHRY and CDR2 is SYGVKD in the germline V gene. Trimming at V came to 8 bases and at J to 4 bases, leaving 4 bases not matched to a gene. The CDR3 contains 14 residues. Written as DNA, the CDR3 is TGTGCCATCCCCGGGACAGGGGTCACCGGGGAGCTGTTTTTT. It is translated as CAIPGTGVTGELFF.

This clone was observed once. The gene calls are TRBV27 and TRBJ2-7; possible D gene TRBD1, 6 bases. There are 13 residues in the CDR3. Trimming removed 2 bases at V and 2 bases at J, with 7 bases between. The V gene's germline CDR1 is MNHEY and CDR2 SMNVEV (reference sequence). CDR3 amino acids: CASSLTGTYEQYF. CDR3 nucleotide sequence: TGTGCCAGCAGTTTAACAGGGACCTACGAGCAGTACTTC.

The chain is built from TRBV7-3 and TRBJ2-4; 7 positions match TRBD1. V shed 5 bases and J 10 bases; nucleotides not matched to a gene: 8. The CDR3 is made up of 13 amino acids. In germline, CDR1 is SGHTA, CDR2 FQGTGA. The CDR3 is CASSADDRAIQYF. In DNA form, the CDR3 reads TGTGCCAGCAGCGCCGACGACAGGGCAATTCAGTACTTC.

The rearrangement links TRBV28 to TRBJ2-7; 10 bases align to TRBD1. Germline values: CDR1 MDHEN, CDR2 SYDVKM. After removal of 0 bases from V and 12 bases from J, the junction contained 14 bases not matched to a gene. This CDR3 region has 16 residues. This chain's CDR3 is CASSLWTGGVRSSPYF. The CDR3, as DNA: TGTGCCAGCAGTTTATGGACAGGGGGCGTGCGATCCTCCCCGTACTTC.

This sequence joins TRBV28 and TRBJ1-2; D possibly corresponds to TRBD1 (5 bases). This CDR3 is built from 18 residues. Germline lookup yields CDR1 MDHEN and CDR2 SYDVKM. V lost 5 bases and J lost 0, with 22 bases in between. CDR3 in DNA: TGTGCCAGCAGTCTCCCCCCAAAGTCCAGGGCCACTAACTATGGCTACACCTTC. It is translated as CASSLPPKSRATNYGYTF.

The table lists this clone with a count of one. The chain combines TRBV5-4 with TRBJ2-1; the D gene is possibly TRBD2 (5 bases). The length of the CDR3 is 15 residues. Germline assignment: CDR1 SGHNT and CDR2 YYREEE (reference sequence). Trimming cost V 1 base and J 5 bases, with 13 bases left between them. The CDR3 region has the DNA TGTGCCAGCAGCTTGAAAGGAGGTGGGAACAATGAGCAGTTCTTC. Its protein product is CASSLKGGGNNEQFF.

This clone has only a few counts. This chain connects TRBV9 to TRBJ1-1; D ambiguous. V was cut by 0 bases and J by 1 base, with 4 bases left in between. The CDR3 length is 13 residues. Per the germline V gene, CDR1 is SGDLS and CDR2 is YYNGEE. Written as DNA, the CDR3 is TGTGCCAGCAGCGTAGAACAGAACACTGAAGCTTTCTTT. Its protein product is CASSVEQNTEAFF.

V usage is TRBV5-1 and J usage is TRBJ2-3, with D possibly TRBD1 on 5 matching bases. This CDR3 has 18 residues. CDR1 and CDR2 from the germline V gene are SGHRS and YFSETQ. V lost 0 bases and J lost 0, with 17 bases in between. The CDR3 protein is CASSLEVVRTTSTDTQYF. In DNA form, the CDR3 reads TGCGCCAGCAGCTTGGAGGTGGTGAGGACAACTAGCACAGATACGCAGTATTTT. Full variable domain (rest looked up from reference TRBV5-1 and TRBJ2-3): KAGVTQTPRYLIKTRGQQVTLSCSPISGHRSVSWYQQTPGQGLQFLFEYFSETQRNKGNFPGRFSGRQFSNSRSEMNVSTLELGDSALYLCASSLEVVRTTSTDTQYFGPGTRLTVL.

The chain joins TRBV7-7 to TRBJ2-1; D possibly corresponds to TRBD2 (6 bases). This CDR3 is 14 amino acids long. Trimming shortened V by 5 bases and J by 9 bases, and 17 bases separated the two germline ends. Germline V CDR1 and CDR2: SSHAT, FNYEAQ (reference sequence). The CDR3 nucleotides are TGTGCCAGCAGCCCCCGACTAGGATGGGGTGAGCAGTTCTTC. This encodes CASSPRLGWGEQFF.

The chain links TRBV19 to TRBJ2-7; the D gene is possibly TRBD2 (6 bases). Germline V lookup: CDR1 LNHDA, CDR2 SQIVND (reference sequence). V dropped 7 bases and J dropped 4 bases, with 20 bases sitting between them. The CDR3 is 15 amino acids. The CDR3 loop reads CASTGEGMGTYEQYF. CDR3 bases: TGTGCCAGTACTGGTGAAGGGATGGGGACTTACGAGCAGTACTTC.

The rearrangement uses TRBV30 and TRBJ2-3; D is uncertain. V shed 4 bases and J shed 0 bases, with 17 bases lying between them. CDR1 is GTSNPN, CDR2 SVGIG, per germline (reference sequence). The CDR3 extends over 16 amino acids. CDR3 sequence: CAWILPQASSTDTQYF. CDR3 sequence (DNA): TGTGCCTGGATTTTACCGCAGGCATCCAGCACAGATACGCAGTATTTT.